The clone carrying this T cell receptor beta chain has at least ten counts. Its antigen is undetermined. V was trimmed by 7 bases and J by 5 bases, leaving 8 bases between them. Germline CDR1 MDHEN, CDR2 SYDVKM. The CDR3 runs to 11 residues. The sample belongs to a study of Graves' ophthalmopathy and Graves' hyperthyroidism. Study-level points and caveats: Stable hyperthyroidism and ophthalmopathy were told apart by a 13-signature model, which achieved approximately 87% sensitivity and almost 82% specificity. Most expanded thyroid clonotypes above 0.001 frequency also appeared in blood.

Hyperthyroidism showing no ophthalmopathy within 18 months of follow-up was stable. As the template, RNA transcripts were used to amplify TCR beta CDR3 regions. Investigators did first-round RT-PCR with HTBI primers, then second-round multiplex PCR. A single record per CDR3 protein comes from TCRdb applying MiXCR to the multiplex PCR reads. The table has some 380,000 distinct CDR3 sequences, 15% to 17% seen once. The V call is TRBV28, the J call TRBJ2-5, with TRBD1 as a possible D gene (6 bases). This clonotype was obtained from a woman younger than 35 with stable Graves' hyperthyroidism. The sequenced material came from peripheral blood. CDR3 in DNA: TGTGCCAGCATGGGACACGAGACCCAGTACTTC. Its translation: CASMGHETQYF.